The 7 T cell receptor beta chains given below trace back to one sample, sequenced in a study of cytotoxic CD8 clonotypes in ibrutinib-treated CLL. The table came from immunoSEQ multiplex PCR; TCRdb's copy has only in-frame clones and leaves some out. The profile shows 270,000 or so clones, more than 70% of them singletons. Sequencing was performed on PBMCs, taken at disease progression, from a patient treated with ibrutinib. The receptors here all came from a human donor with chronic lymphocytic leukemia.

This clone was seen only a few times. The gene calls are TRBV7-2 and TRBJ1-1, with 9 bases that match TRBD1. V lost 4 bases to trimming and J lost 5 bases; unmatched junction nucleotides: 14. The CDR3 spans 17 residues. CDR1 and CDR2 from the germline V gene are SGHTA and FQGNSA. In nucleotides, the CDR3 is TGTGCCAGCAGCTCGCTACAGGGGGCCCTACTTGGTACTGAAGCTTTCTTT. This codes for CASSSLQGALLGTEAFF.

The chain combines TRBV12-5 with TRBJ2-1, with 7 bases that match TRBD2. Trimming took 0 bases from V and 3 from J; bases not matched to a gene: 5. From germline, CDR1 is LGHNT and CDR2 FRNRAP. The length of the CDR3 is 16 residues. CDR3 in amino acids: CASGLVLGEGYNEQFF. For the CDR3, the DNA is TGTGCTAGTGGTTTGGTATTGGGGGAGGGCTACAATGAGCAGTTCTTC.

The chain employs TRBV9 and TRBJ2-2; 8 bases are a match to TRBD2. Germline CDR1 and CDR2: SGDLS and YYNGEE. This CDR3 contains 15 residues. V lost 0 bases, J lost 5 bases, and 3 bases stayed unmatched. CDR3 DNA: TGTGCCAGCAGCGTAGCAGCGGGGGCTACCGGGGAGCTGTTTTTT. It translates to CASSVAAGATGELFF.

This clone was detected once. The V call is TRBV5-6, the J call TRBJ2-5, with 10 bases lining up with TRBD2. The CDR3 covers 17 residues. Germline CDR1 reads SGHDT; CDR2 reads YYEEEE. With 1 base clipped from V and 5 bases from J, the junction kept 11 bases outside the gene matches. Here the CDR3 DNA reads TGTGCCAGCAGCTTGAAGTGGCTAGCGGGAGCCGGGGAGACCCAGTACTTC. Its translation: CASSLKWLAGAGETQYF.

This clone was observed once. The chain combines TRBV10-3 with TRBJ2-1, with TRBD2 identical over 10 bases. Trimming cost V 4 bases and J 12 bases; bases outside gene matches: 9. CDR3 length equals 14 residues. Germline V gene sequence: CDR1 ENHRY, CDR2 SYGVKD. The CDR3 bases are TGTGCCATCAGTGGAGCTAGCGGGGGTTGGGTGCAGTTCTTC. The encoded protein is CAISGASGGWVQFF.

A single count supports this clone. V and J are TRBV5-1 and TRBJ2-7; tentatively, D is TRBD2 (5 bases). The germline V gene has CDR1 SGHRS and CDR2 YFSETQ. Between the trimmed V and J ends, which lost 2 bases and 1 base, there was a span of 10 bases. The CDR3 consists of 14 residues. CDR3 in DNA: TGCGCCAGCAGCTTCGGACGGGGTTCCTACGAGCAGTACTTC. As protein: CASSFGRGSYEQYF.

This chain links TRBV14 with TRBJ2-3; D unresolved. The length of the CDR3 is 18 residues. The germline gives CDR1 SGHDN, CDR2 FVKESK. The V gene lost 2 bases and the J gene lost 7 bases, with 25 bases spanning the gap. In DNA, the CDR3 is TGTGCCAGCAGCCAATCTCCACGGGCCACGGGCTCAGTAAATACGCAGTATTTT. It yields the protein CASSQSPRATGSVNTQYF.